This note documents a single TCR beta chain sequence. Patients in Seattle were enrolled during active infection, then followed longitudinally. The sample belongs to a study of blood T cell repertoires in COVID-19. Study background: The study drew acute and convalescent COVID-19 samples from the United States, Italy and Spain. PBMCs, B-cell-depleted T cells, or T cells provided the cDNA or gDNA that made up the material.

Original methodology: Nucleated cell number was recorded as an estimate derived from reference gene primer amplification. TCRdb's copy holds only in-frame clones and misses some; the assay was immunoSEQ multiplex PCR. That table supplies the V and J calls and clone size; D and trimming were determined from the DNA. The table shows approximately 460,000 clones, with approximately 92% occurring only once. The germline gives CDR1 MNHEY, CDR2 SMNVEV (reference sequence). CDR3 length equals 15 residues. V was pared by 5 bases and J by 2 bases, with 15 bases between. The chain is built from TRBV27 and TRBJ1-1; D perhaps matches TRBD1 (5 bases). This TCR derives from a man aged 18 to 30 with COVID-19, enrolled during active disease. The sample was peripheral blood. For the CDR3, the DNA is TGTGCCAGCAGTCCGGCGGTACAGGCTAACACTGAAGCTTTCTTT. As protein: CASSPAVQANTEAFF.